The 29 T cell receptor beta chains listed next were all sequenced from one sample in a study of OX40 agonist ivuxolimab in advanced cancers. Method: immunoSEQ multiplex PCR; TCRdb's copy keeps in-frame clones and lacks some. The data contain about 78,000 clones, 70% to 85% of them singletons. The material sequenced was CD4+ or CD8+ T cells sorted from blood, taken in a trial of the OX40 agonist ivuxolimab. The receptors derive from an adult with an advanced solid tumor such as melanoma, head and neck, liver or kidney cancer.

This clone turned up a few times. The rearrangement uses TRBV4-1 and TRBJ1-2, with D perhaps TRBD1 (6 bases). This CDR3 spans 20 amino acids. Germline V lookup: CDR1 MGHRA, CDR2 YSYEKL. The V end lost 0 bases, the J end lost 0 bases, and 23 bases lay between the germline ends. CDR3 region: CASSQDRLRRGGGPNYGYTF. The CDR3 DNA is TGCGCCAGCAGCCAAGATCGCCTTCGCCGAGGGGGAGGGCCTAACTATGGCTACACCTTC.

The chain links TRBV18 to TRBJ2-5; D remains unclear. CDR3 size: 15 residues. From germline, CDR1 is KGHSH and CDR2 LQKENI. Trimming took off 6 bases at V and 2 bases at J, with 16 bases between the two ends. CDR3: CASSPSGTAQETQYF. DNA of the CDR3: TGTGCCAGCTCCCCTTCAGGAACAGCTCAAGAGACCCAGTACTTC.

The chain uses TRBV12-5 and TRBJ2-5; no firm D call. CDR1 and CDR2 from the germline V gene are LGHNT and FRNRAP. This CDR3 is 12 amino acids long. Trimming pared 0 bases from V and 4 bases from J, leaving 3 bases between. Here the CDR3 reads CASGLVGETQYF. The CDR3 DNA follows: TGTGCTAGTGGTTTGGTTGGAGAGACCCAGTACTTC.

As to this clone: An end of the junction does not agree with germline; a read error may underlie this. J is TRBJ1-1 and V is TRBV7-9; perhaps TRBD1 as D (6 bases). Germline V gene sequence: CDR1 SEHNR, CDR2 FQNEAQ (reference sequence). CDR3 length: 14 amino acids. The CDR3: CASRLEGVFTEAFF. CDR3 bases: TGTGCCAGCAGATTAGAGGGGGTTTTCACTGAAGCTTTCTTT. The variable domain in full, completed from reference TRBV7-9 and TRBJ1-1, reads DTGVSQNPRHKITKRGQNVTFRCDPISEHNRLYWYRQTLGQGPEFLTYFQNEAQLEKSRLLSDRFSAERPKGSFSTLEIQRTEQGDSAMYLCASRLEGVFTEAFFGQGTRLTVV.

This rearrangement joins TRBV5-5 to TRBJ2-7; D call uncertain. Germline V lookup: CDR1 SGHKS, CDR2 YYEKEE (reference sequence). The CDR3 covers 14 residues. The ends were cut back, 3 bases at V and 6 bases at J, with 16 bases in the middle. CDR3 sequence: CASSSLGVLREQYF. CDR3 nucleotide sequence: TGTGCCAGCAGCTCCCTAGGCGTTCTGCGCGAGCAGTACTTC.

The V and J genes are TRBV28 and TRBJ2-7; D might be TRBD1 (6 bases). The CDR3 loop spans 15 amino acids. The germline V gene has CDR1 MDHEN and CDR2 SYDVKM. V was clipped by 5 bases and J by 4 bases, with 18 bases between them. CDR3 sequence: CASSETGTFTYEQYV. CDR3 in DNA: TGTGCCAGCAGTGAAACAGGGACATTCACATACGAGCAGTACGTC.

CDR3 in amino acids: CASKGNLRMDTEAFF. The CDR3 bases are TGTGCCAGCAAGGGGAACCTCCGGATGGACACTGAAGCTTTCTTT. This rearrangement joins TRBV2 to TRBJ1-1; D is possibly TRBD1 (5 bases). The CDR3 has 15 residues. The ends were cut back, 7 bases at V and 3 bases at J, with 18 bases in the middle. Germline loops: CDR1 SNHLY, CDR2 FYNNEI.

This clone showed up just a few times. This chain uses TRBV29-1 with TRBJ1-1; D perhaps matches TRBD1 (5 bases). The CDR3 length is 12 residues. The V gene's germline CDR1 is SQVTM and CDR2 ANQGSEA. The V and J ends lost 4 bases and 6 bases respectively, with 12 bases between them. CDR3 nucleotide sequence: TGCAGCGTTGCTGGGGGTAGGTCTGAAGCTTTCTTT. It translates to CSVAGGRSEAFF. Combining the CDR3 with reference TRBV29-1 and TRBJ1-1 gives the whole variable domain SAVISQKPSRDICQRGTSLTIQCQVDSQVTMMFWYRQQPGQSLTLIATANQGSEATYESGFVIDKFPISRPNLTFSTLTVSNMSPEDSSIYLCSVAGGRSEAFFGQGTRLTVV.

The V gene is TRBV5-1, the J gene TRBJ2-2; D not resolved. This CDR3 has 15 residues. Germline CDR1 is SGHRS and CDR2 is YFSETQ. Between the trimmed V and J ends, which lost 0 bases and 2 bases, there was a span of 8 bases. The DNA for the CDR3 is TGCGCCAGCAGCTTGGTTTCGTTAAACACCGGGGAGCTGTTTTTT. As protein: CASSLVSLNTGELFF.

The chain combines TRBV18 with TRBJ1-2; no firm D call. Germline loops: CDR1 KGHSH, CDR2 LQKENI. V lost 4 bases and J 4 bases, leaving 10 bases between the germline ends. CDR3 length: 13 amino acids. CDR3 amino acids: CASSLLDGYGYTF. The CDR3 DNA reads as TGTGCCAGCTCACTCTTGGACGGCTATGGCTACACCTTC.

This chain joins TRBV5-4 and TRBJ2-5, with 8 positions matching TRBD1. With 0 bases clipped from V and 3 bases from J, the junction kept 7 bases outside the gene matches. Germline assignment: CDR1 SGHNT and CDR2 YYREEE (reference sequence). The CDR3 runs to 16 residues. CDR3 sequence (DNA): TGTGCCAGCAGCTTGGCGGCCAGGGGGCGCAAAGAGACCCAGTACTTC. Amino acids: CASSLAARGRKETQYF.

J is TRBJ1-2 and V is TRBV28; D not resolved. The CDR3 is 13 residues long. The germline V and J ends were trimmed by 4 bases and 3 bases, with 9 bases remaining between them. From germline, CDR1 is MDHEN and CDR2 SYDVKM. The CDR3: CASSSGRDYGYTF. DNA for the CDR3: TGTGCCAGCAGTTCTGGCAGAGACTATGGCTACACCTTC.

The V and J genes are TRBV6-1 and TRBJ2-2; TRBD1 aligns across 12 bases. In germline, CDR1 is MNHNS, CDR2 SASEGT. The CDR3 length is 17 residues. Trimming at V came to 1 base and at J to 13 bases, leaving 13 bases not matched to a gene. For the CDR3, the DNA is TGTGCCAGCAGTGAAGTCGGGGGACAGGGGGCCCATTTAACGCTGTTTTTT. It codes for CASSEVGGQGAHLTLFF.

This clone was recorded only once. V usage is TRBV28 and J usage is TRBJ1-3; perhaps TRBD1 as D (5 bases). This CDR3 region has 14 residues. Trimming shortened V by 2 bases and J by 9 bases, and 14 bases separated the two germline ends. From germline, CDR1 is MDHEN and CDR2 SYDVKM. Written as DNA, the CDR3 is TGTGCCAGCAGTTTAGGGGGGGGATACGGCACCATATATTTT. Protein: CASSLGGGYGTIYF.

V is TRBV6-5 and J is TRBJ2-1; TRBD2 agrees at 11 bases. The V segment lost 0 bases and the J segment 12 bases; nucleotides outside the gene matches: 4. Germline assignment: CDR1 MNHEY and CDR2 SVGAGI. The CDR3 runs to 14 residues. CDR3 in amino acids: CASSYSGTSGLQFF. In DNA, the CDR3 is TGTGCCAGCAGTTACTCAGGGACTAGCGGCCTGCAGTTCTTC.

The V and J genes are TRBV28 and TRBJ1-2, with D unresolved. Trimming left V 6 bases short and J 8 bases short, with 10 bases between. Germline assignment: CDR1 MDHEN and CDR2 SYDVKM. The CDR3 contains 11 residues. CDR3 nucleotides: TGTGCCAGCAGCCAAAACAGCGGCTACACCTTC. It translates to CASSQNSGYTF.

This chain links TRBV7-9 with TRBJ2-7; 7 bases are a match to TRBD1. J was trimmed by 6 bases and V by 0 bases; bases with no gene match: 11. Germline lookup yields CDR1 SEHNR and CDR2 FQNEAQ (reference sequence). The CDR3 spans 16 residues. The CDR3 bases are TGTGCCAGCAGCTTAGCCGGTGAGGGGGCACGAAGCGAGCAGTACGTC. It translates to CASSLAGEGARSEQYV.

The rearrangement uses TRBV10-3 and TRBJ1-4, with D possibly being TRBD1 (6 bases). The length of the CDR3 is 15 residues. Germline V gives CDR1 ENHRY, CDR2 SYGVKD. Trimming took off 4 bases at V and 10 bases at J, with 19 bases between the two ends. CDR3 DNA sequence: TGTGCCATCAGTGGCGTAGGCGGGGGGCTTGGAAAACTGTTTTTT. Protein product: CAISGVGGGLGKLFF.

CDR3 bases: TGCAGCGTTGTAGGGACGTTAGGGACTAATGAAAAACTGTTTTTT. Its protein is CSVVGTLGTNEKLFF. The chain combines TRBV29-1 with TRBJ1-4; TRBD1 might be the D (5 bases). The CDR3 is 15 amino acids. The ends were cut back, 4 bases at V and 2 bases at J, with 14 bases in the middle. CDR1 is SQVTM and CDR2 is ANQGSEA in the germline V gene.

This chain uses TRBV28 with TRBJ1-5; 9 bases are a match to TRBD1. Germline CDR1 MDHEN, CDR2 SYDVKM. CDR3 length equals 19 residues. J gave up 5 bases and V 2 bases, and 16 bases lay outside the gene matches. The CDR3 coding sequence is TGTGCCAGCAGTTTACCCCCTATTACCGACAGGGGGGCTCATCAGCCCCAGCATTTT. Protein sequence: CASSLPPITDRGAHQPQHF.

The chain is built from TRBV7-2 and TRBJ1-3; 9 nucleotides line up with TRBD1. This CDR3 is 16 amino acids long. The V gene's germline CDR1 is SGHTA and CDR2 FQGNSA. V was pared by 3 bases and J by 2 bases, with 5 bases of the junction left unmatched. The CDR3 nucleotides are TGTGCCAGCAGCTTTCACAGGGGGCGGCCTGGAAACACCATATATTTT. It yields the protein CASSFHRGRPGNTIYF.

In this sample, this clone turned up once. The chain employs TRBV29-1 and TRBJ1-1, with TRBD1 matching 8 bases. The CDR3 has 18 residues. The germline V gene encodes CDR1 SQVTM and CDR2 ANQGSEA. V lost 6 bases and J lost 2; bases outside the gene matches: 20. The DNA of the CDR3 is TGCAGCGTCCTCACCCGGAAGAACAGGGGGAAACTAAACACTGAAGCTTTCTTT. Encoded protein: CSVLTRKNRGKLNTEAFF.

V and J are TRBV27 and TRBJ1-3; possible D gene TRBD1, 5 bases. This CDR3 contains 14 residues. The germline V and J ends were trimmed by 4 bases and 3 bases, with 10 bases remaining between them. Per germline, CDR1 MNHEY and CDR2 SMNVEV (reference sequence). The CDR3 region is CASSSGTLGNTIYF. DNA for the CDR3: TGTGCCAGCAGTTCAGGGACTCTTGGAAACACCATATATTTT.

The chain recombines TRBV28 with TRBJ2-2, with 13 nucleotides matching TRBD2. The V segment lost 4 bases and the J segment 5 bases; nucleotides outside the gene matches: 7. This CDR3 spans 17 amino acids. Germline loops: CDR1 MDHEN, CDR2 SYDVKM. Here the CDR3 DNA reads TGTGCCAGCAGTTCCGGACTAGCGGGAGCGGGGACCGGGGAGCTGTTTTTT. This codes for CASSSGLAGAGTGELFF.

The chain combines TRBV6-6 with TRBJ2-6; D gene uncertain. This CDR3 has 16 amino acids. Between the trimmed V and J ends, which lost 2 bases and 0 bases, there was a span of 8 bases. Germline loops: CDR1 MNHNY, CDR2 SVGAGI (reference sequence). CDR3 DNA: TGTGCCAGCAGTTACCTGTCTAGCTCTGGGGCCAACGTCCTGACTTTC. Translated: CASSYLSSSGANVLTF.

The V call is TRBV29-1, the J call TRBJ1-5, with no clear D. Trimming cost V 4 bases and J 3 bases, with 13 bases left between them. The CDR3 contains 14 residues. Germline assignment: CDR1 SQVTM and CDR2 ANQGSEA. CDR3 sequence: CSVAGSEVNQPQHF. The CDR3 DNA sequence: TGCAGCGTTGCCGGCTCGGAGGTCAATCAGCCCCAGCATTTT.

Concerning this clone itself: One end of the junction does not line up with germline, which may come from a read error. This chain links TRBV28 with TRBJ2-1; TRBD2 aligns across 9 bases. The germline V gene has CDR1 MDHEN and CDR2 SYDVKM. CDR3 length: 11 amino acids. The CDR3 nucleotides are TGTGCCTTGGCGAGCGGGAGGTGGTGGGTCTTC. This translates into CALASGRWWVF.

The V gene is TRBV28, the J gene TRBJ1-4; TRBD1 matches at 9 bases. V trimming: 6 bases; J trimming: 5 bases; junction bases outside the gene matches: 10. Germline V gene data show CDR1 as MDHEN and CDR2 as SYDVKM. The CDR3 length is 16 residues. The DNA for the CDR3 is TGTGCCAGCAGCCCCGACAGGGGGTTTGAGAATGAAAAACTGTTTTTT. Translation gives CASSPDRGFENEKLFF.

This sequence joins TRBV28 and TRBJ1-3, with D uncertain. The germline V gene encodes CDR1 MDHEN and CDR2 SYDVKM. CDR3 length: 12 residues. Between the trimmed V and J ends, which lost 6 bases and 0 bases, there was a span of 3 bases. The CDR3 DNA follows: TGTGCCAGCAGGCTCTCTGGAAACACCATATATTTT. This sequence encodes CASRLSGNTIYF. The full variable domain, with the rest looked up from reference TRBV28 and TRBJ1-3, is DVKVTQSSRYLVKRTGEKVFLECVQDMDHENMFWYRQDPGLGLRLIYFSYDVKMKEKGDIPEGYSVSREKKERFSLILESASTNQTSMYLCASRLSGNTIYFGEGSWLTVV.